The T cell receptor beta chain described here comes from a study of T cells in Graves' hyperthyroidism and ophthalmopathy (dated by TCRdb to about 2019). With regard to the full study: A discovery cohort of roughly 100 patients, roughly 43 with Graves' ophthalmopathy and under 60 with stable Graves' hyperthyroidism, was used to find distinguishing TCR V-J signatures. Prospective prediction of ophthalmopathy was tested in an independent validation cohort of approximately 19 hyperthyroidism patients and 17 patients who later progressed to ophthalmopathy. The 90 or so discovery patients were randomly split 7:3 into training and test sets. In addition, the study compared T-cell repertoires in thyroid tissue and in blood from six Graves' hyperthyroidism patients. Following sampling, methimazole starting at 30 mg daily was given to hyperthyroidism patients, and high-dose intravenous methylprednisolone was given to ophthalmopathy patients. TCR Vbeta CDR3 sequencing of roughly 140 peripheral blood samples (43 ophthalmopathy, about 74 hyperthyroidism and roughly 17 progressor patients) is reported in the paper. Study-wide conclusions, independent of this receptor: Most expanded thyroid clonotypes (frequency above 0.001) were also detected in blood, a finding suggesting that blood repertoires may reflect thyroid immune responses. A model built on a 13 V-J signature distinguished ophthalmopathy from stable hyperthyroidism, reaching about 88% sensitivity and 81.08% specificity in cross-validation and 80%/75% in testing. During validation, the model predicted progression to ophthalmopathy a median of roughly six months ahead of onset, with 60% to 71% sensitivity and more than 72% specificity. No statistical method was used to set the sample size in advance, and investigators knew the group allocation.

This clonotype was observed many times. Which antigen it targets is not known. Base qualities were left out, and no much larger clone turns up one base away. The TCR beta CDR3 regions were amplified from RNA transcripts. A first-round RT-PCR of the TCR CDR3 used the HTBI primer set with the Qiagen OneStep RT-PCR kit. Libraries were constructed in a second round of multiplex PCR, after which size selection and purification were carried out. Sequencing of the libraries was done on an Illumina HiSeq2000 using paired-end 100 bp reads. The authors processed their data as follows. SOAPnuke was used to process the raw data, with reads discarded if the reads contained adapters or uncalled bases, had a mean Phred below 15, or lacked an exact constant-primer or identifier match. High-quality paired reads were merged with COPE v1.2.5, and unique nucleotide sequences were defined as clonotypes. MiTCR v1.1 was used to align clonotypes to the IMGT TRBV, TRBD and TRBJ reference segments. The analysis included only V-J combinations with a frequency above 0.0001, which together covered about 99% of the repertoires. The TCS score was defined as the ratio of F50 (clonal expansion) to E x V (chaos), calculated using BLOSUM62-based TCRdist between CDR3 peptides within each V-J. Welch's t-statistics and random forest reduced around 510 V-J features to 13, which were used in a naive Bayes classifier (R e1071). Thyroid-blood repertoire similarity was quantified with the Morisita-Horn index. TCRdb handled the public reads itself, with Q25 trimming in fastp and clone calling in MiXCR, and kept productive beta chains. Each CDR3 protein appears once, grouped with its most common genes and DNA. The V and J calls come from TCRdb's annotation, not from the publication. The sample table holds about 570,000 distinct CDR3 sequences, of which approximately 44% were seen once. The ten top clones hold around 19% of the sample.

At the junction V is shortened by 1 base and J by 5 bases, with 12 bases in between. Measured from the cysteine to the phenylalanine, the CDR3 is 15 residues long. Only CDR3 DNA is held: 45 bases, read in frame from base 1. The germline V gene yields SGHAT for CDR1 and FQNNGV for CDR2. Patients with uncontrolled infections, other autoimmune diseases, pregnancy or lactation were excluded. Diagnoses were based on clinical symptoms, serum thyroxine and TRAb, thyroid ultrasound and orbital computed tomography. Trizol reagent was used to extract total RNA, and RNA quality was then checked on an Agilent 2100 Bioanalyzer.

This chain is built from TRBV11-2 and TRBJ1-5, with no D gene named confidently. Sequenced: peripheral blood or thyroid tissue (not recorded which). The receptor was isolated from an adult woman with Graves' disease, either hyperthyroidism or ophthalmopathy (not recorded which). The DNA is as follows: TGTGCCAGCAGCTTAGGTTCGACAATGGATCAGCCCCAGCATTTT. Its coded protein is CASSLGSTMDQPQHF.